This T cell receptor beta chain stems from a study of blood T cell repertoires in COVID-19. Germline CDR1 is SGDLS and CDR2 is YYNGEE. V shed 4 bases, J shed 5 bases, and the junction held 15 bases outside the gene matches. The CDR3 contains 18 residues. Sequencing was performed with immunoSEQ multiplex PCR; in TCRdb, only in-frame clones are kept and a portion is missing. The table has 300,000 or so clones, about nine tenths seen once; the top ten hold more than 9%. This clonotype was obtained from a woman between 18 and 29 years old who had recovered from COVID-19. The sequencing input was PBMCs or T cells enriched from blood (not recorded which). The V and J genes are TRBV9 and TRBJ2-1; TRBD2 matches at 10 bases. The CDR3 DNA sequence: TGTGCCAGCAGCATTACTAGCGGGGACCACGTCTATGACAATGAGCAGTTCTTC. It is translated as CASSITSGDHVYDNEQFF. Filled out from reference TRBV9 and TRBJ2-1, the complete variable domain reads DSGVTQTPKHLITATGQRVTLRCSPRSGDLSVYWYQQSLDQGLQFLIQYYNGEERAKGNILERFSAQQFPDLHSELNLSSLELGDSALYFCASSITSGDHVYDNEQFFGPGTRLTVL.